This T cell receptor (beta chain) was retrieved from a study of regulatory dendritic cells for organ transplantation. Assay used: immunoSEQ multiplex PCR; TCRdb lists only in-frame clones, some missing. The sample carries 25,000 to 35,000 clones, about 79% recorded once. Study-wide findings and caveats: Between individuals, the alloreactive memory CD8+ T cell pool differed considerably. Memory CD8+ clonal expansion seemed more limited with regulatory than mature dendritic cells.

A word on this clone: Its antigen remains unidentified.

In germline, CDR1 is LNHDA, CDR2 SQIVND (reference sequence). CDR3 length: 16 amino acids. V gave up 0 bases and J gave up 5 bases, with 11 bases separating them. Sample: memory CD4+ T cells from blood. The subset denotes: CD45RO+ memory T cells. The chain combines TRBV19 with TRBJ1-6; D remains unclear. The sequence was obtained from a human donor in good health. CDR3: CASSIDSSGNNSPLHF. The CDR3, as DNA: TGTGCCAGTAGTATAGATTCATCCGGGAATAATTCACCCCTCCACTTT.